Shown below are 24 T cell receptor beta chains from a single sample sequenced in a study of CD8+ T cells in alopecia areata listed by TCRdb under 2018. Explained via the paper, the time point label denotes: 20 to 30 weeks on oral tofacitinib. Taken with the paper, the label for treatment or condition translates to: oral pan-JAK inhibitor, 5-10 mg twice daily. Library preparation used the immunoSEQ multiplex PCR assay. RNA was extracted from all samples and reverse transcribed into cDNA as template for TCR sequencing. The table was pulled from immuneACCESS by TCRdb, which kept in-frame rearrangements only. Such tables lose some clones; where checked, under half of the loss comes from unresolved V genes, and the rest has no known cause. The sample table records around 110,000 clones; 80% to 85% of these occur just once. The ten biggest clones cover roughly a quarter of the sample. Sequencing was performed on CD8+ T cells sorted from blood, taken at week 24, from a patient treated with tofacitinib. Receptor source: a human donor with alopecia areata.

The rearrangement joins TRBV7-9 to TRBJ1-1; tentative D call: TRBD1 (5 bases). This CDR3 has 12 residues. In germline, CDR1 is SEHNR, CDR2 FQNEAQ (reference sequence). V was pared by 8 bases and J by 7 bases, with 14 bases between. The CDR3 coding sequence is TGTGCCAGCGAACCTGTCGGGGGTGAAGCTTTCTTT. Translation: CASEPVGGEAFF.

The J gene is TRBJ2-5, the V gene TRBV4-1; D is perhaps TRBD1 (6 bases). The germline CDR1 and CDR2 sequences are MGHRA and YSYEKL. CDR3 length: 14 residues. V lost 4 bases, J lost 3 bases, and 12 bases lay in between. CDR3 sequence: CASSREHREETQYF. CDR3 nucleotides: TGCGCCAGCAGCCGAGAACACAGGGAAGAGACCCAGTACTTC.

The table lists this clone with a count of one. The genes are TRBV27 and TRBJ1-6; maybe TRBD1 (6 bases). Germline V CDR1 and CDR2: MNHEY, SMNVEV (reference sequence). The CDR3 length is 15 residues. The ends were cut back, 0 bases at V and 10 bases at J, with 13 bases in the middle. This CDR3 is CASSLSQGAGSPLHF. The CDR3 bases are TGTGCCAGCAGTTTATCACAGGGAGCAGGGTCACCCCTCCACTTT.

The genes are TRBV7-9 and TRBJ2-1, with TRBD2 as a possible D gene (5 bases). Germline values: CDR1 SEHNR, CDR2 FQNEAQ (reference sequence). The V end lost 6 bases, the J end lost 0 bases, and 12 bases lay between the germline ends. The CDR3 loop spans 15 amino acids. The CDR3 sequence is CASSPSGSSYNEQFF. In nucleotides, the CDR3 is TGTGCCAGCAGTCCCAGCGGAAGCTCCTACAATGAGCAGTTCTTC.

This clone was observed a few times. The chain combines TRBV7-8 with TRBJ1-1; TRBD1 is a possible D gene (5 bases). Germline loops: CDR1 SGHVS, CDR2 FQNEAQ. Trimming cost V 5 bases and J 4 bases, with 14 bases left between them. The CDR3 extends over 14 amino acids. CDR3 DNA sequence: TGTGCCAGCAGCCCCCATACAGGCGCCACTGAAGCTTTCTTT. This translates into CASSPHTGATEAFF.

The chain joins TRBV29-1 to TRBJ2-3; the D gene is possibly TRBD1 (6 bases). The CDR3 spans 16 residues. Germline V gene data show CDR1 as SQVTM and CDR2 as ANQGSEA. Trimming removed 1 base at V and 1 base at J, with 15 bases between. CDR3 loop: CSVEGPGQPGTDTQYF. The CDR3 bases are TGCAGCGTTGAAGGTCCGGGACAACCCGGCACAGATACGCAGTATTTT.

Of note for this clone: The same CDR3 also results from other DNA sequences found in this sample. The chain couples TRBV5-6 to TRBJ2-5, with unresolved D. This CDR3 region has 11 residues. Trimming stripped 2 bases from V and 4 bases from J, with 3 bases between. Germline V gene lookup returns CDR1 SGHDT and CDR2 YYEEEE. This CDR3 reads CASSFGETQYF. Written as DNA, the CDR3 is TGTGCCAGCAGCTTCGGAGAGACCCAGTACTTC. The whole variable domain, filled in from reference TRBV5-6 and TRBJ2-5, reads DAGVTQSPTHLIKTRGQQVTLRCSPKSGHDTVSWYQQALGQGPQFIFQYYEEEERQRGNFPDRFSGHQFPNYSSELNVNALLLGDSALYLCASSFGETQYFGPGTRLLVL.

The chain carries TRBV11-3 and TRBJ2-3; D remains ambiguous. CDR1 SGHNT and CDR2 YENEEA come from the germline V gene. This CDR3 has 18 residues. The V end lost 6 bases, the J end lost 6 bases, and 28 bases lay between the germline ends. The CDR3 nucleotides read TGTGCCAGCAGTTACTCCTCATGGCCGTCCTCCCAGTCGGATACGCAGTATTTT. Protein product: CASSYSSWPSSQSDTQYF. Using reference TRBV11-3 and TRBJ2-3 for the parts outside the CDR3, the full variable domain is EAGVVQSPRYKIIEKKQPVAFWCNPISGHNTLYWYLQNLGQGPELLIRYENEEAVDDSQLPKDRFSAERLKGVDSTLKIQPAELGDSAVYLCASSYSSWPSSQSDTQYFGPGTRLTVL.

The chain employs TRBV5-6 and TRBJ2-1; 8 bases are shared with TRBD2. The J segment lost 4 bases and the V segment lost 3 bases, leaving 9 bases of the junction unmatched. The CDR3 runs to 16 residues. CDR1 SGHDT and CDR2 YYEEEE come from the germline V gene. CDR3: CASSSQSGGSYNEQFF. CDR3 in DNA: TGTGCCAGCAGCTCGCAAAGCGGGGGATCTTACAATGAGCAGTTCTTC.

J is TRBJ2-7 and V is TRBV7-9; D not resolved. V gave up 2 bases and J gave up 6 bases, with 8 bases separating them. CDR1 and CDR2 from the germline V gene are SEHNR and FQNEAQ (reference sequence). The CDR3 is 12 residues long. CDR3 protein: CASSLNRAEQYF. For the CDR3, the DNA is TGTGCCAGCAGCTTAAACCGGGCCGAGCAGTACTTC. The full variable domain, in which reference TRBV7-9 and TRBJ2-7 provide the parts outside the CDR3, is DTGVSQNPRHKITKRGQNVTFRCDPISEHNRLYWYRQTLGQGPEFLTYFQNEAQLEKSRLLSDRFSAERPKGSFSTLEIQRTEQGDSAMYLCASSLNRAEQYFGPGTRLTVT.

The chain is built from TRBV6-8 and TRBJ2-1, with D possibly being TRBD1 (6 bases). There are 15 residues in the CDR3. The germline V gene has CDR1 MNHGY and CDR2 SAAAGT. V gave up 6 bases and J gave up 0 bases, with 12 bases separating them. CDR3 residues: CASSPGQNSYNEQFF. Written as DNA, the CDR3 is TGTGCCAGCAGCCCGGGACAAAACTCCTACAATGAGCAGTTCTTC.

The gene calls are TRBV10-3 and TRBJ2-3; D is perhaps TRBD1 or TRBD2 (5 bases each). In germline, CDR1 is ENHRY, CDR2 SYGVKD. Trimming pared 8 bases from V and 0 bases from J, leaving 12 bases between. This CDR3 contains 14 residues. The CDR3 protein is CAIWDGESTDTQYF. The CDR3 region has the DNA TGTGCCATCTGGGACGGGGAAAGCACAGATACGCAGTATTTT.

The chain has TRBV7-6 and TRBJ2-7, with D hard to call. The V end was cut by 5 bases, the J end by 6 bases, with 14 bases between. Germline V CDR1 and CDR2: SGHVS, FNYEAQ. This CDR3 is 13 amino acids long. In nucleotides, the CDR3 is TGTGCCAGCAGCGCAATCGCTAGTTCCGAGCAGTACTTC. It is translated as CASSAIASSEQYF. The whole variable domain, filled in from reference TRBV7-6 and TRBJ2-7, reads GAGVSQSPRYKVTKRGQDVALRCDPISGHVSLYWYRQALGQGPEFLTYFNYEAQQDKSGLPNDRFSAERPEGSISTLTIQRTEQRDSAMYRCASSAIASSEQYFGPGTRLTVT.

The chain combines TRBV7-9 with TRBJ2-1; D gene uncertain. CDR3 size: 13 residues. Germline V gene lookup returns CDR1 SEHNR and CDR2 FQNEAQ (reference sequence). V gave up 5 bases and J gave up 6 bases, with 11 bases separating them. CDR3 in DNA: TGTGCCAGCAGCCCGTCGAGGAGCAATGAGCAGTTCTTC. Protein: CASSPSRSNEQFF.

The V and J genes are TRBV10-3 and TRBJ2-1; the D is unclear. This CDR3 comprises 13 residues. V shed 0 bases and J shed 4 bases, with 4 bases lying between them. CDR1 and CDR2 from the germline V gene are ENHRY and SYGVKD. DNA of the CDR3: TGTGCCATCAGTGAGTCACAATACAATGAGCAGTTCTTC. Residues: CAISESQYNEQFF.

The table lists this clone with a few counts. The CDR3 region is CASSLYGSYEQYF. CDR3 nucleotides: TGTGCCAGCAGCTTATATGGATCCTACGAGCAGTACTTC. The genes are TRBV7-2 and TRBJ2-7; no firm D call. Germline V gene data show CDR1 as SGHTA and CDR2 as FQGNSA. V was trimmed by 2 bases and J by 1 base, leaving 6 bases between them. The CDR3 covers 13 residues.

CDR3 in DNA: TGTGCCTGGAGCCTGGACCAACCGAATTCACCCCTCCACTTT. Translation: CAWSLDQPNSPLHF. The rearrangement links TRBV30 to TRBJ1-6, with unresolved D. The germline gives CDR1 GTSNPN, CDR2 SVGIG (reference sequence). This CDR3 has 14 residues. The germline V and J ends were trimmed by 3 bases and 7 bases, with 13 bases remaining between them.

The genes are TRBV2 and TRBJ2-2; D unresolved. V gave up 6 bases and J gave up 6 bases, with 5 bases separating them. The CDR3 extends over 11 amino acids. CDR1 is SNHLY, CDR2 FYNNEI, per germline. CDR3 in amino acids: CASRWAGELFF. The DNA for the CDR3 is TGTGCCAGCAGATGGGCCGGGGAGCTGTTTTTT.

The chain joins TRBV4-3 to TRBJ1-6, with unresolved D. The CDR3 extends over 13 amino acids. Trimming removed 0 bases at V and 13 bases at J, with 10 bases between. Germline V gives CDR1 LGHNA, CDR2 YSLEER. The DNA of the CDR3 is TGCGCCAGCAGCCAAGACGGGATTAGGCCCCTCCACTTT. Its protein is CASSQDGIRPLHF.

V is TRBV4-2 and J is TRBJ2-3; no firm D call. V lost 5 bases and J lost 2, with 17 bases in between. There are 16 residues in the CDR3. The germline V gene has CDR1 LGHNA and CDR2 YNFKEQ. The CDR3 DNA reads TGTGCCAGCAGCAGGGAACGGGCGGCGTCCACAGATACGCAGTATTTT. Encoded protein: CASSRERAASTDTQYF.

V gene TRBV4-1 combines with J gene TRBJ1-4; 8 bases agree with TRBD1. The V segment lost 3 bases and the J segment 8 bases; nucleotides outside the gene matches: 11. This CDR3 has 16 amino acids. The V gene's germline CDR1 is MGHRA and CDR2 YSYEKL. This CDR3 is CASSQTPGQVVEKLFF. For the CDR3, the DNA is TGCGCCAGCAGCCAGACCCCGGGACAGGTAGTCGAAAAACTGTTTTTT.

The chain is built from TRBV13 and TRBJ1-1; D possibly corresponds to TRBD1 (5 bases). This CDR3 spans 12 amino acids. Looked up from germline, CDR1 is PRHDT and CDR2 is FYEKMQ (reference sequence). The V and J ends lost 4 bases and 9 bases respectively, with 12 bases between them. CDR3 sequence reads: CASSSDDRKAFF. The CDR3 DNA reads TGTGCCAGCAGCTCAGACGACAGAAAAGCTTTCTTT.

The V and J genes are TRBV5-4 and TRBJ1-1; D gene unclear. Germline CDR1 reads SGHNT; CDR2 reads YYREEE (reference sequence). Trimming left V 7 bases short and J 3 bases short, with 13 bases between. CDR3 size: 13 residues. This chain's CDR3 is CASASVMDTEAFF. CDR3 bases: TGTGCCAGCGCCTCAGTAATGGACACTGAAGCTTTCTTT.

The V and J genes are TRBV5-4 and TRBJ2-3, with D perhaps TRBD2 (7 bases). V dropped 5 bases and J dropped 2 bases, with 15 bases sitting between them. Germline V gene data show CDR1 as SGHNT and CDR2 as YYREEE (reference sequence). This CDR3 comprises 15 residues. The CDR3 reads CASRFGGGATDTQYF. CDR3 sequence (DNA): TGTGCCAGCAGGTTCGGCGGGGGCGCCACAGATACGCAGTATTTT.